These 26 T cell receptor beta chains originate from one sample sequenced in a study of blood T cell repertoires in COVID-19. Clones were sequenced by immunoSEQ multiplex PCR, and TCRdb holds only the in-frame ones, with some missing. The profile shows 110,000 to 150,000 clones, around 80% of them singletons. The specimen was peripheral blood. These receptors originate from a man in his fifties or sixties with acute or convalescent COVID-19.

This rearrangement joins TRBV19 to TRBJ2-7; 12 bases align to TRBD2. Per the germline V gene, CDR1 is LNHDA and CDR2 is SQIVND (reference sequence). The V and J ends lost 5 bases and 6 bases, in that order; junction bases with no gene match: 11. The CDR3 consists of 16 residues. The CDR3 DNA reads TGTGCCAGTAGTCCCACCTCACTAGCGGGAGGTGGCGAGCAGTACTTC. Translating gives CASSPTSLAGGGEQYF.

This chain links TRBV6-2 or TRBV6-3 with TRBJ2-7; 7 bases match TRBD2. Germline loops: CDR1 MNHEY, CDR2 SVGEGT. V dropped 2 bases and J dropped 4; count of bases not matched to a gene: 8. CDR3 length: 15 residues. The CDR3 protein is CASSYGRGSKYEQYF. CDR3 coding DNA: TGTGCCAGCAGTTACGGGCGCGGGAGTAAGTACGAGCAGTACTTC.

The V and J genes are TRBV3-1 (or the pseudogene TRBV3-2) and TRBJ2-7; 7 nucleotides match TRBD2. J was trimmed by 5 bases and V by 1 base; bases with no gene match: 11. The CDR3 has 16 residues. Germline CDR1 LGHDT, CDR2 YNNKEL (reference sequence). Written as DNA, the CDR3 is TGTGCCAGCAGCCAAGGACTAGCATCTGGCTCTGACGAGCAGTACTTC. It specifies CASSQGLASGSDEQYF.

This chain links TRBV7-9 with TRBJ2-7; TRBD1 is a possible D gene (5 bases). V gave up 0 bases and J gave up 2 bases, with 8 bases separating them. Germline lookup yields CDR1 SEHNR and CDR2 FQNEAQ (reference sequence). The CDR3 loop spans 14 amino acids. The DNA of the CDR3 is TGTGCCAGCAGCTTAGCGTCAGGGACCTACGAGCAGTACTTC. Translating it yields CASSLASGTYEQYF.

The chain couples TRBV5-1 to TRBJ2-1, with 7 bases fitting TRBD2. The CDR3 runs 15 residues. The V segment lost 2 bases and the J segment 6 bases; nucleotides outside the gene matches: 8. From germline, CDR1 is SGHRS and CDR2 YFSETQ. The CDR3 DNA reads TGCGCCAGCAGCTTAGGAGTTGGGACTACCAATGAGCAGTTCTTC. This encodes CASSLGVGTTNEQFF.

This chain connects TRBV2 to TRBJ2-1; 11 bases are a match to TRBD2. Germline CDR1 reads SNHLY; CDR2 reads FYNNEI. The ends lost 6 bases at V and 5 bases at J; junction bases unmatched: 9. The CDR3 consists of 16 residues. The CDR3 sequence: CASSLTGTSGNNEQFF. In DNA form, the CDR3 reads TGTGCCAGCAGCTTGACCGGGACTAGCGGTAACAATGAGCAGTTCTTC.

The J gene is TRBJ2-5, the V gene TRBV27, with D perhaps matching TRBD2 (7 bases). V was clipped by 6 bases and J by 5 bases, with 13 bases between them. The CDR3 is 13 residues long. Germline CDR1 reads MNHEY; CDR2 reads SMNVEV (reference sequence). The CDR3 coding sequence is TGTGCCAGCAGAGAGGGGGGGATTGAGACCCAGTACTTC. It codes for CASREGGIETQYF.

The chain couples TRBV19 to TRBJ2-7; D possibly corresponds to TRBD1 (6 bases). The V gene lost 0 bases and the J gene lost 2 bases, with 11 bases spanning the gap. This CDR3 contains 15 residues. Looked up from germline, CDR1 is LNHDA and CDR2 is SQIVND (reference sequence). The CDR3 DNA sequence: TGTGCCAGTAGTATAGATCACAGGGCACCCTACGAGCAGTACTTC. Residues: CASSIDHRAPYEQYF.

The chain has TRBV9 and TRBJ2-7, with 7 bases lining up with TRBD1. Germline CDR1 reads SGDLS; CDR2 reads YYNGEE. This CDR3 has 15 amino acids. The J segment lost 3 bases and the V segment lost 0 bases, leaving 6 bases of the junction unmatched. CDR3 protein: CASSVGEGGSYEQYF. The CDR3 DNA follows: TGTGCCAGCAGCGTAGGGGAAGGGGGCAGCTACGAGCAGTACTTC.

This clone was seen only a few times. J is TRBJ2-5 and V is TRBV7-9, with D maybe TRBD1 (8 bases). The CDR3 is 16 amino acids. V was shortened by 6 bases and J by 4 bases, with 21 bases between the two germline ends. Germline V gene data show CDR1 as SEHNR and CDR2 as FQNEAQ (reference sequence). This CDR3 is CASRRQRETGGETQYF. The CDR3 region has the DNA TGTGCCAGCAGGCGCCAGCGGGAAACAGGGGGAGAGACCCAGTACTTC.

The chain joins TRBV30 to TRBJ2-5; 7 bases fit TRBD2. Germline-derived CDR1 and CDR2 are GTSNPN and SVGIG (reference sequence). Trimming took 4 bases from V and 4 from J; bases not matched to a gene: 6. The CDR3 has 13 amino acids. The CDR3 region is CAWTRREGETQYF. The CDR3 DNA is TGTGCCTGGACCCGGAGGGAGGGAGAGACCCAGTACTTC. Supplemented by reference TRBV30 and TRBJ2-5, the full variable domain reads SQTIHQWPATLVQPVGSPLSLECTVEGTSNPNLYWYRQAAGRGLQLLFYSVGIGQISSEVPQNLSASRPQDRQFILSSKKLLLSDSGFYLCAWTRREGETQYFGPGTRLLVL.

Details on this clone: Other DNA sequences of this sample code for an identical CDR3. This rearrangement joins TRBV27 to TRBJ2-7, with D maybe TRBD2 (6 bases). CDR3 length: 13 residues. Germline loops: CDR1 MNHEY, CDR2 SMNVEV (reference sequence). Trimming pared 3 bases from V and 6 bases from J, leaving 12 bases between. The CDR3 is CASSFPGGFEQYF. The CDR3 region has the DNA TGTGCCAGCAGTTTTCCCGGGGGTTTCGAGCAGTACTTC.

This clone was detected ten times or more. This rearrangement joins TRBV28 to TRBJ1-5; D is unclear. V lost 6 bases to trimming and J lost 9 bases, with 12 bases between them. The CDR3 has 12 amino acids. Germline V gives CDR1 MDHEN, CDR2 SYDVKM. The CDR3 spells CASSAPRGPQHF. CDR3 nucleotides: TGTGCCAGCAGCGCCCCCCGGGGGCCCCAGCATTTT.

As regards this clone: Different DNA sequences within this sample yield the same CDR3. CDR3 nucleotide sequence: TGTGCCAGCAGCTTAACTAGCTCGGAGCAGTACTTC. It encodes CASSLTSSEQYF. V gene TRBV28 combines with J gene TRBJ2-7; D is perhaps TRBD2 (6 bases). The V gene lost 6 bases and the J gene lost 7 bases, with 13 bases spanning the gap. Germline CDR1 MDHEN, CDR2 SYDVKM. The length of the CDR3 is 12 residues.

V and J are TRBV28 and TRBJ1-1, with TRBD1 identical over 7 bases. The CDR3 is made up of 15 amino acids. CDR1 and CDR2 (germline): MDHEN, SYDVKM. The ends lost 4 bases at V and 7 bases at J; junction bases unmatched: 12. The CDR3 reads CASSSQHTTGLEAFF. DNA of the CDR3: TGTGCCAGCAGTTCCCAACATACGACAGGGCTTGAAGCTTTCTTT.

This clone turned up a few times. The chain has TRBV2 and TRBJ2-1; TRBD2 agrees at 7 bases. V trimming: 6 bases; J trimming: 7 bases; junction bases outside the gene matches: 9. The CDR3 spans 14 residues. Germline CDR1 and CDR2: SNHLY and FYNNEI. DNA for the CDR3: TGTGCCAGCAGGGAGAGGACTAGTAGGAATGAGCAGTTCTTC. Protein: CASRERTSRNEQFF. The complete variable domain, with remaining parts taken from reference TRBV2 and TRBJ2-1, reads EPEVTQTPSHQVTQMGQEVILRCVPISNHLYFYWYRQILGQKVEFLVSFYNNEISEKSEIFDDQFSVERPDGSNFTLKIRSTKLEDSAMYFCASRERTSRNEQFFGPGTRLTVL.

The V gene is TRBV6-5, the J gene TRBJ2-7; D possibly corresponds to TRBD2 (5 bases). The V end was cut by 6 bases, the J end by 4 bases, with 19 bases between. CDR1 and CDR2 (germline): MNHEY, SVGAGI. The CDR3 consists of 15 residues. The CDR3, as DNA: TGTGCCAGCAGCCCGGAGGCCCTAGCTAGGTACGAGCAGTACTTC. This sequence encodes CASSPEALARYEQYF.

This clone came up once. This chain connects TRBV10-3 to TRBJ2-7, with 10 bases that match TRBD1. The CDR3 is 15 residues long. Germline V lookup: CDR1 ENHRY, CDR2 SYGVKD. J lost 4 bases, V lost 3 bases, and 6 bases had no gene match. This chain's CDR3 is CAISDFRQGAYEQYF. The CDR3 region has the DNA TGTGCCATCAGTGACTTTCGACAGGGGGCTTACGAGCAGTACTTC.

Comments on this clone: Other DNA sequences in this sample translate to the same CDR3. The chain employs TRBV12-3 or TRBV12-4 and TRBJ2-1; D is unresolved. Trimming removed 1 base from V and 4 bases from J, with 5 bases in between. There are 13 residues in the CDR3. CDR3 region: CASSLGHYNEQFF. CDR3 nucleotides: TGTGCCAGCAGTTTAGGGCATTACAATGAGCAGTTCTTC.

V gene TRBV27 combines with J gene TRBJ2-5; 11 bases match TRBD2. Germline V gene data show CDR1 as MNHEY and CDR2 as SMNVEV (reference sequence). This CDR3 has 14 amino acids. V lost 7 bases, J lost 5 bases, and 6 bases stayed unmatched. In DNA form, the CDR3 reads TGTGCCAGCAACGTAGCGGGAGGGGGGGAGACCCAGTACTTC. Its translation is CASNVAGGGETQYF.

This sequence joins TRBV5-1 and TRBJ2-1; 9 positions match TRBD1. The trim removed 0 bases at V and 6 bases at J, leaving 7 bases unmatched. This CDR3 spans 16 amino acids. Germline V gene lookup returns CDR1 SGHRS and CDR2 YFSETQ. CDR3 protein: CASSLVPGTGFNEQFF. The CDR3 coding sequence is TGCGCCAGCAGCTTGGTGCCAGGGACAGGGTTCAATGAGCAGTTCTTC.

The chain couples TRBV5-1 to TRBJ2-1; no clear D. The CDR3 runs to 14 residues. CDR1 and CDR2 (germline): SGHRS, YFSETQ. Trimming removed 3 bases at V and 6 bases at J, with 13 bases between. The CDR3 sequence is CASSSASASNEQFF. The CDR3 DNA reads TGCGCCAGCAGCTCTGCTTCCGCGAGCAATGAGCAGTTCTTC. The whole variable domain, filled in from reference TRBV5-1 and TRBJ2-1, reads KAGVTQTPRYLIKTRGQQVTLSCSPISGHRSVSWYQQTPGQGLQFLFEYFSETQRNKGNFPGRFSGRQFSNSRSEMNVSTLELGDSALYLCASSSASASNEQFFGPGTRLTVL.

The chain is built from TRBV9 and TRBJ2-7, with D unclear. The germline gives CDR1 SGDLS, CDR2 YYNGEE. V lost 0 bases, J lost 5 bases, and 12 bases lay in between. There are 14 residues in the CDR3. In DNA form, the CDR3 reads TGTGCCAGCAGCGTAGTAACTCGATTTGACGAGCAGTACTTC. Amino acid sequence: CASSVVTRFDEQYF.

This sequence joins TRBV28 and TRBJ2-1; TRBD2 agrees at 7 bases. Germline V CDR1 and CDR2: MDHEN, SYDVKM. Trimming took 2 bases from V and 2 from J; bases not matched to a gene: 3. The CDR3 spans 15 residues. CDR3 protein: CASSLKGRAYNEQFF. DNA for the CDR3: TGTGCCAGCAGTTTAAAAGGGAGGGCCTACAATGAGCAGTTCTTC.

The chain recombines TRBV6-1 with TRBJ2-2, with unresolved D. The CDR3 runs 16 residues. Trimming took 0 bases from V and 6 from J, leaving 14 bases between them. The germline V gene has CDR1 MNHNS and CDR2 SASEGT. This CDR3 reads CASSEATEPEAGELFF. Written as DNA, the CDR3 is TGTGCCAGCAGTGAAGCGACCGAACCTGAGGCCGGGGAGCTGTTTTTT.

The rearrangement joins TRBV7-2 to TRBJ2-2, with D possibly being TRBD2 (6 bases). Trimming left V 4 bases short and J 0 bases short, with 21 bases between. Germline V gives CDR1 SGHTA, CDR2 FQGNSA. The CDR3 spans 19 residues. The CDR3 sequence: CASSSNGEGGDSNTGELFF. DNA of the CDR3: TGTGCCAGCAGCTCCAATGGCGAAGGTGGGGACTCGAACACCGGGGAGCTGTTTTTT.